This paragraph reports one T cell receptor beta chain. Its specific antigen is unknown. Base qualities are not provided; no much larger clone lies one nucleotide away. The CDR3 runs 15 residues from the cysteine to the phenylalanine. The entry retains the CDR3 DNA only, 45 bases that are in frame from base 1. Trimming at the junction amounts to 3 bases on V and 7 bases on J, and the germline ends lie 15 bases apart. The germline V gene yields KGHSH for CDR1 and LQKENI for CDR2. The CDR3 regions of human TCRbeta chains were subjected to immunosequencing. Per the authors' processing: Repertoire TCRs were checked for matches against a reference library of SARS-CoV-2-specific TCRs that had been generated using the MIRA antigen-specificity platform. Breadth was defined as the fraction of unique TCRs that were SARS-CoV-2-associated, and depth was defined as the fraction of total T cells that were SARS-CoV-2-associated. Using the MIRA data, every spike-specific TCR was mapped to the spike region that the TCR reacted to and assigned to either a CD4 or a CD8 class. Log10-transformed breadth and depth values were compared by one-way ANOVA with Sidak's multiple comparisons tests. In its TCRdb copy, this immuneACCESS table keeps in-frame sequences only and misses some clones. Where compared with another copy, unresolved V genes explain less than half of these, and the others have no known cause. Clone size and V and J calls were adopted from that table, with D and trimming inferred from the DNA. The sample table holds more than 50,000 clones, of which 79% were seen once. The ten largest account for approximately 23% of the sample.

These data belong to a study of T cell responses to AZD1222 COVID-19 vaccine (dated by TCRdb to the early 2020s). The study in broad terms: TCR sequencing was performed for roughly 240 trial participants, of whom roughly 200 were given two doses of AZD1222 and around 26 were given two doses of MenACWY control vaccine. Trial participants were enrolled by age into 18-55, 56-69 and 70-plus year subgroups, with around 140, 26 and 57 TCR-sequenced participants respectively. Overall study results and their limits: Only a handful of AZD1222 recipients were SARS-CoV-2 seropositive at baseline, limiting conclusions about previously exposed vaccinees. Because no day 14 peak-response samples were available, the repertoires could be characterized only after the peak T cell response. In the small 56-69-year group, the increase in depth fell short of significance, most likely because of low power. Most participants were white British and females outnumbered males, and the authors suggested that clonal diversity may have been underestimated. The vaccine-associated CD4 TCRs covered the entire spike protein, and the dominant responses fell in regions 160-218 and 743-854. Reportedly, close to half of the unique spike-specific TCRs recognized epitopes lying outside the regions that are mutated in the B.1.351 and B.1.1.7 variants. Spike-specific TCR breadth and depth rose significantly after two AZD1222 doses compared with day 0 and with MenACWY recipients.

Taken with the paper, the label for time point translates to: baseline before first vaccination. According to the study, the label for this sample's treatment or condition signals: meningococcal conjugate vaccine given as trial control. The vaccinee samples were drawn from two UK trials, COV001 and COV002, one of which was a single-blind randomized controlled phase 2/3 trial testing AZD1222 (ChAdOx1 nCoV-19) in healthy adults. For TCRbeta chain sequencing, PBMC samples from trial participants were taken at day 0 and at day 28 after the second dose. Specimen: peripheral blood, collected on day 0 of MenACWY control vaccination. This clonotype was obtained from an adult in good health. This sequence uses TRBV18 and TRBJ1-4; no D gene call is confident. This receptor has the CDR3 CASSPIEGTSEKLFF. Read as DNA, the sequence is TGTGCCAGCTCACCCATCGAGGGTACAAGTGAAAAACTGTTTTTT. With all but the CDR3 taken from the reference TRBV18 and TRBJ1-4 genes, the full variable domain is: NAGVMQNPRHLVRRRGQEARLRCSPMKGHSHVYWYRQLPEEGLKFMVYLQKENIIDESGMPKERFSAEFPKEGPSILRIQQVVRGDSAAYFCASSPIEGTSEKLFFGSGTQLSVL.